Shown below are 25 T cell receptor beta chains from a single sample sequenced in a study of blood T cell repertoires in COVID-19. Using immunoSEQ multiplex PCR, the repertoire was profiled, and TCRdb retains in-frame clones only, with some absent. This sample has about 410,000 clones; 89% occur once, and the top ten carry around 1.7%. The sample was PBMCs or T cells enriched from blood (not recorded which). These receptors were obtained from a woman in her 30s who had recovered from COVID-19.

This clone was seen once. This rearrangement joins TRBV19 to TRBJ1-5; the D is unclear. Trimming pared 3 bases from V and 9 bases from J, leaving 12 bases between. Germline V CDR1 and CDR2: LNHDA, SQIVND (reference sequence). This CDR3 has 13 amino acids. CDR3 coding DNA: TGTGCCAGTAGTATCTCCCCTTTGAGGCCCCAGCATTTT. Protein product: CASSISPLRPQHF.

V gene TRBV2 combines with J gene TRBJ2-7, with D possibly being TRBD1 (5 bases). This CDR3 spans 15 amino acids. The germline V gene encodes CDR1 SNHLY and CDR2 FYNNEI. Between the trimmed V and J ends, which lost 3 bases and 2 bases, there was a span of 14 bases. DNA of the CDR3: TGTGCCAGCAGTGATCCGGTTGACAGTACCTACGAGCAGTACTTC. Amino acids: CASSDPVDSTYEQYF.

J is TRBJ1-1 and V is TRBV25-1; no reliable D call. Deletions cut 4 bases from V and 1 base from J, with 7 bases between. CDR1 is MGHDK and CDR2 is SYGVNS in the germline V gene. This CDR3 has 13 residues. The CDR3 spells CASSGTRNTEAFF. CDR3 DNA sequence: TGTGCCAGCAGTGGTACGAGGAACACTGAAGCTTTCTTT. Based on the CDR3 plus reference TRBV25-1 and TRBJ1-1, the full variable domain is EADIYQTPRYLVIGTGKKITLECSQTMGHDKMYWYQQDPGMELHLIHYSYGVNSTEKGDLSSESTVSRIRTEHFPLTLESARPSHTSQYLCASSGTRNTEAFFGQGTRLTVV.

The rearrangement links TRBV4-1 to TRBJ2-7, with D maybe TRBD2 (6 bases). The CDR3 has 17 residues. Per the germline V gene, CDR1 is MGHRA and CDR2 is YSYEKL. V lost 1 base and J 0 bases, leaving 16 bases between the germline ends. The DNA for the CDR3 is TGCGCCAGCAGCCAAGGAAAGGGCGGGGTCTACTCCTACGAGCAGTACTTC. The encoded protein is CASSQGKGGVYSYEQYF.

The chain combines TRBV12-3 or TRBV12-4 with TRBJ1-1, with D hard to call. The ends were cut back, 7 bases at V and 1 base at J, with 10 bases in the middle. The CDR3 runs to 13 residues. The CDR3 loop reads CASNYGRNTEAFF. The CDR3 coding sequence is TGTGCCAGCAACTATGGTAGGAACACTGAAGCTTTCTTT.

The V gene is TRBV12-5, the J gene TRBJ2-5; 8 bases fit TRBD2. V gave up 7 bases and J gave up 5 bases; unmatched junction bases: 12. Germline values: CDR1 LGHNT, CDR2 FRNRAP. The CDR3 runs to 15 residues. The CDR3 reads CASAQLAALRETQYF. The CDR3 region has the DNA TGTGCTAGTGCCCAACTAGCGGCGCTTCGGGAGACCCAGTACTTC.

Remarks on this clone: A much larger clone differs from this one at a single base, so this may be a read error. CDR3 DNA sequence: TGTGCCAGCAGTTTCAATAACTATGGCTACACCTTC. This gives the protein CASSFNNYGYTF. The V gene is TRBV12-3 or TRBV12-4, the J gene TRBJ1-2; D uncertain. Trimming removed 3 bases at V and 1 base at J, with 3 bases between. The CDR3 is 12 residues long.

The gene calls are TRBV13 and TRBJ1-5; 10 bases are shared with TRBD1. Germline V gene data show CDR1 as PRHDT and CDR2 as FYEKMQ (reference sequence). V was clipped by 5 bases and J by 3 bases; unmatched bases: 1. The CDR3 spans 14 residues. The CDR3 reads CASSRQGANQPQHF. The DNA of the CDR3 is TGTGCCAGCAGCCGACAGGGGGCCAATCAGCCCCAGCATTTT.

A single count supports this clone. The chain has TRBV9 and TRBJ2-1; tentatively, D is TRBD1 (5 bases). V lost 3 bases, J lost 4 bases, and 14 bases lay in between. The CDR3 consists of 15 residues. Germline V gene lookup returns CDR1 SGDLS and CDR2 YYNGEE. CDR3 amino acids: CASSERQRGYNEQFF. CDR3 bases: TGTGCCAGCAGCGAGCGACAGAGAGGTTACAATGAGCAGTTCTTC.

The chain has TRBV5-1 and TRBJ1-3, with D uncertain. The germline CDR1 and CDR2 sequences are SGHRS and YFSETQ. Trimming took 0 bases from V and 2 from J, leaving 9 bases between them. The CDR3 contains 15 residues. In nucleotides, the CDR3 is TGCGCCAGCAGCTTGGTTGCGGGGACTGGAAACACCATATATTTT. It is translated as CASSLVAGTGNTIYF.

The chain is built from TRBV5-1 and TRBJ1-2, with 7 bases aligning to TRBD1. The germline V gene encodes CDR1 SGHRS and CDR2 YFSETQ. The CDR3 is 14 amino acids. V shed 0 bases, J shed 5 bases, and the junction held 4 bases outside the gene matches. Written as DNA, the CDR3 is TGCGCCAGCAGCTTGGCCGGGACAGAGTATGGCTACACCTTC. Its translation is CASSLAGTEYGYTF.

This clone was picked up a small number of times. In DNA, the CDR3 is TGTGCCACCAGCAGAGATCCAGGGGGCGCATCTGGGGCCAACGTCCTGACTTTC. It translates to CATSRDPGGASGANVLTF. The chain links TRBV15 to TRBJ2-6, with 8 positions matching TRBD1. CDR1 and CDR2 from the germline V gene are LNHNV and YYDKDF (reference sequence). The CDR3 runs to 18 residues. V shed 0 bases and J 1 base; nucleotides not matched to a gene: 5.

The chain carries TRBV5-1 and TRBJ2-7; D unclear. CDR3 length: 12 residues. Trimming pared 2 bases from V and 2 bases from J, leaving 5 bases between. CDR1 and CDR2 (germline): SGHRS, YFSETQ. CDR3 in DNA: TGCGCCAGCAGCTTAATCGCCTACGAGCAGTACTTC. As protein: CASSLIAYEQYF.

CDR3 bases: TGTGCCAGCAGCCCGAACGTCGGGAGGTCAGATACGCAGTATTTT. Its protein is CASSPNVGRSDTQYF. The chain links TRBV9 to TRBJ2-3; 7 bases are shared with TRBD2. The CDR3 spans 15 residues. The ends lost 4 bases at V and 4 bases at J; junction bases unmatched: 9. Looked up from germline, CDR1 is SGDLS and CDR2 is YYNGEE. The full variable domain, rest sourced from reference TRBV9 and TRBJ2-3, is DSGVTQTPKHLITATGQRVTLRCSPRSGDLSVYWYQQSLDQGLQFLIQYYNGEERAKGNILERFSAQQFPDLHSELNLSSLELGDSALYFCASSPNVGRSDTQYFGPGTRLTVL.

Only one count was recorded for this clone. The J gene is TRBJ2-1, the V gene TRBV29-1; TRBD2 is a possible D gene (6 bases). The CDR3 spans 13 residues. Germline V CDR1 and CDR2: SQVTM, ANQGSEA. Trimming took 4 bases from V and 4 from J, leaving 11 bases between them. The CDR3 loop reads CSVGGGVYNEQFF. Written as DNA, the CDR3 is TGCAGCGTTGGCGGCGGGGTATACAATGAGCAGTTCTTC.

This chain links TRBV25-1 with TRBJ2-1, with a tentative D call TRBD1 (6 bases). Trimming cost V 3 bases and J 6 bases, with 12 bases left between them. The CDR3 consists of 14 residues. Germline loops: CDR1 MGHDK, CDR2 SYGVNS. CDR3 region: CASSEPARGNEQFF. The CDR3 DNA reads TGTGCCAGCAGTGAGCCGGCCAGGGGCAATGAGCAGTTCTTC.

The gene calls are TRBV5-4 and TRBJ1-2; the D gene is possibly TRBD1 (5 bases). CDR3 length: 14 amino acids. Germline CDR1 reads SGHNT; CDR2 reads YYREEE (reference sequence). Trimming left V 1 base short and J 4 bases short, with 11 bases between. The CDR3 region has the DNA TGTGCCAGCAGCTTGACAGGAATCGGCTATGGCTACACCTTC. Amino acids: CASSLTGIGYGYTF.

This chain links TRBV6-1 with TRBJ2-5; a weak D match, TRBD2 (6 bases). This CDR3 spans 16 amino acids. Germline CDR1 and CDR2: MNHNS and SASEGT. V shed 0 bases and J shed 2 bases, with 13 bases lying between them. CDR3 sequence: CASSEAGGSGQETQYF. The CDR3 coding sequence is TGTGCCAGCAGTGAAGCCGGGGGTAGCGGACAAGAGACCCAGTACTTC.

This sequence joins TRBV30 and TRBJ2-7, with D possibly TRBD2 on 5 matching bases. CDR1 and CDR2 from the germline V gene are GTSNPN and SVGIG (reference sequence). The CDR3 is 15 amino acids. Trimming left V 4 bases short and J 1 base short, with 17 bases between. CDR3 sequence (DNA): TGTGCCTGGACCTCTGGCGCGGGCGGATCCTACGAGCAGTACTTC. Its translation: CAWTSGAGGSYEQYF.

The gene calls are TRBV28 and TRBJ1-5; 11 bases fit TRBD1. The J segment lost 0 bases and the V segment lost 9 bases, leaving 13 bases of the junction unmatched. Germline CDR1 is MDHEN and CDR2 is SYDVKM. The CDR3 is 18 amino acids. In DNA, the CDR3 is TGTGCCAGTGTATCCCGGGACAGGGGGACGTTTAGCAATCAGCCCCAGCATTTT. It codes for CASVSRDRGTFSNQPQHF.

The chain joins TRBV19 to TRBJ1-2; 8 bases agree with TRBD1. The CDR3 runs to 14 residues. The V gene end was trimmed by 5 bases and the J gene end by 8 bases; junction bases not matched to a gene: 10. Germline-derived CDR1 and CDR2 are LNHDA and SQIVND (reference sequence). The DNA of the CDR3 is TGTGCCAGTAGTGACAGGGGCATTGTCTACGGCTACACCTTC. It specifies CASSDRGIVYGYTF.

This sequence joins TRBV29-1 and TRBJ1-1; no definite D call. V was clipped by 3 bases and J by 6 bases, with 8 bases between them. Germline lookup yields CDR1 SQVTM and CDR2 ANQGSEA. This CDR3 contains 11 residues. CDR3 sequence (DNA): TGCAGCGTTGACCCACGGGCTGAAGCTTTCTTT. This codes for CSVDPRAEAFF.

The chain carries TRBV5-1 and TRBJ2-1, with D maybe TRBD1 (6 bases). V lost 0 bases and J 3 bases, leaving 16 bases between the germline ends. Germline CDR1 reads SGHRS; CDR2 reads YFSETQ. The CDR3 sequence is 17 residues long. CDR3 loop: CASSLGSGTQFYNEQFF. Written as DNA, the CDR3 is TGCGCCAGCAGCTTGGGGTCCGGGACACAATTCTACAATGAGCAGTTCTTC.

V is TRBV10-1 and J is TRBJ2-2; D remains ambiguous. The CDR3 totals 13 residues. Trimming pared 2 bases from V and 6 bases from J, leaving 7 bases between. Germline loops: CDR1 WNHNN, CDR2 SYGVQD (reference sequence). The CDR3 DNA reads as TGCGCCAGCAGTGAGGGGCTCTCCGGGGAGCTGTTTTTT. Translated: CASSEGLSGELFF.

This rearrangement joins TRBV5-4 to TRBJ1-2; D is unresolved. CDR1 SGHNT and CDR2 YYREEE come from the germline V gene (reference sequence). Deletions cut 4 bases from V and 2 bases from J, with 12 bases between. This CDR3 spans 14 amino acids. The CDR3 sequence: CASSPGRQNYGYTF. CDR3 DNA sequence: TGTGCCAGCAGCCCCGGGAGGCAGAACTATGGCTACACCTTC.